This T cell receptor beta chain was retrieved from a study of spatial heterogeneity in lung cancer (dated by TCRdb to between 2018 and 2021). Context from the whole study: More beta-chain than alpha-chain transcripts were consistently detected, likely reflecting higher beta-chain transcript abundance. TCR transcript counts in tumor regions correlated strongly with a T cell transcriptional module score from matched bulk RNA-seq. In the raw uncorrected reads, each unique combination of TCR and UMI appeared more than ten times on average. TCR alpha and beta repertoires were quantitatively compared across multiple tumor regions, matched nontumor lung and blood in non-small cell lung cancer. Nonsynonymous mutation counts, determined by whole-exome sequencing of tumor tissue, were related to features of the TCR repertoire. Both alpha and beta chains were TCR-sequenced in approximately 200 tumor regions, about 64 matched nontumor lung samples and around 54 PBMC samples obtained at surgery.

Sequences LGHDT (CDR1) and YNNKEL (CDR2) are obtained from the germline V gene (reference sequence). The CDR3 goes from the cysteine to the phenylalanine over 15 residues. Only the CDR3 part of the read is kept: 45 bases, read in frame from the first base. Trimming takes 4 bases off V and 6 bases off J; junction bases not matched to a gene: 3. The time point tag for this specimen amounts to: sample taken at primary tumor resection. Donors were under 95 patients with early-stage, untreated non-small cell lung cancer from the lung TRACERx cohort. Without any cell sorting, TCR sequencing was performed on whole RNA extracted either from tumor and nontumor lung tissue or from cryopreserved PBMC samples. A patient was chosen for TCR sequencing only when enough RNA was available from at least two tumor regions. Before being selected, tumor and adjacent nontumor lung specimens were reviewed by a lung pathologist.

General conclusions and limits of the study: Counts of ubiquitous and regional expanded TCRs were found to correlate with counts of ubiquitous and regional nonsynonymous mutations, respectively. Confirming at a functional level the hypothesis that regional TCRs recognize regional mutations was considered to require additional single-cell paired TCR alpha and beta sequencing. The number of expanded intratumoral alpha and beta TCRs correlated with the tumor nonsynonymous mutation count. TCR-seq was estimated to cover only approximately 6.4% of tumor T cells for alpha chains and 12% to 15% for beta chains.

Receptor libraries were prepared by 5' RACE. Sequencing relied on a NextSeq 500. To allow correction of PCR and sequencing errors, the TCR library protocol tagged every TCR cDNA molecule with a unique molecular identifier. The authors processed their data as follows. Decombinator tools were used for TCR identification, UMI-based error correction and CDR3 extraction. TCRs above a frequency of 2 per 1,000, corresponding to the top 1% of the tumor frequency distribution, were defined as expanded. Expanded tumor TCRs were classed as regional if statistically deemed absent (corrected P<0.05) from at least one tumor region, otherwise ubiquitous. Renyi diversity was computed with the R vegan package after each repertoire had been subsampled 100 times to 5,000 TCRs. CDR3 similarity networks were built from amino acid triplet string-kernel similarity, with CDR3s being connected when pairwise similarity was above 0.82. TCRdb handled the public reads itself, with Q25 trimming in fastp and clone calling in MiXCR, and kept productive beta chains. For every CDR3 protein sequence, its rows merge into one entry that carries the most common genes and DNA. What appears here as the V and J calls and clone size reflects TCRdb's work, not the paper's. The sample table contains around 12,000 distinct CDR3 sequences; only one count was recorded for 4% to 6% of them. The top ten clones comprise more than 30% of the sample.

This clonotype was seen ten or more times. Its recognized antigen is unknown. No much larger clone exists at a distance of one base, and base qualities are not known. Sequences were derived from lung tumor tissue, sampled at surgery. The receptor chain draws on TRBV3-1 and TRBJ2-1; the junction holds 13 bases that match TRBD2. This sequence originates from a male donor with early-stage non-small cell lung cancer. The DNA sequence reads TGTGCCAGCAGCCGCACTAGCGGGAGGGCCAATGAGCAGTTCTTC. Its amino acids are CASSRTSGRANEQFF.